Following are 30 T cell receptor beta chains from one sample sequenced in a study of neurological immune-mediated disorders. MiXCR, applied by TCRdb to the 5' RACE reads, yields one record per CDR3 protein. Found here are more than 70,000 distinct CDR3 sequences, 10% of them singletons; the top ten hold roughly 1.8%. Sample: PBMCs. The receptors shown here come from a man aged 35 to 55 in good health.

This clonotype was detected ten times or more. The chain has TRBV5-1 and TRBJ2-7; no reliable D call. The V end lost 0 bases, the J end lost 0 bases, and 13 bases lay between the germline ends. The CDR3 consists of 16 residues. CDR1 and CDR2 (germline): SGHRS, YFSETQ. CDR3 amino acids: CASSLGWGSSSYEQYF. In nucleotides, the CDR3 is TGCGCCAGCAGCTTGGGTTGGGGTTCAAGCTCCTACGAGCAGTACTTC.

This clonotype was found many times. The chain employs TRBV27 and TRBJ1-5; D gene uncertain. Germline CDR1 and CDR2: MNHEY and SMNVEV (reference sequence). Deletions cut 6 bases from V and 3 bases from J, with 9 bases between. This CDR3 spans 13 amino acids. The CDR3 protein is CASSDRYNQPQHF. The CDR3 DNA follows: TGTGCCAGCAGCGACCGATACAATCAGCCCCAGCATTTT.

At least ten counts were recorded for this clonotype. This rearrangement joins TRBV28 to TRBJ2-7; 8 nucleotides agree with TRBD2. Per the germline V gene, CDR1 is MDHEN and CDR2 is SYDVKM. J was trimmed by 6 bases and V by 7 bases; bases with no gene match: 11. The CDR3 contains 14 residues. The CDR3: CASKETGAGGEQYF. The CDR3 DNA reads as TGTGCCAGCAAGGAGACAGGCGCGGGGGGCGAGCAGTACTTC.

This clonotype was recorded many times. This sequence joins TRBV15 and TRBJ2-3; 10 bases match TRBD2. This CDR3 is 17 amino acids long. Germline V gene data show CDR1 as LNHNV and CDR2 as YYDKDF (reference sequence). J was trimmed by 5 bases and V by 0 bases; bases with no gene match: 8. CDR3 residues: CATSRDKSGGAGDTQYF. DNA of the CDR3: TGTGCCACCAGCAGAGACAAGAGCGGGGGGGCCGGAGATACGCAGTATTTT. The whole variable domain, filled in from reference TRBV15 and TRBJ2-3, reads DAMVIQNPRYQVTQFGKPVTLSCSQTLNHNVMYWYQQKSSQAPKLLFHYYDKDFNNEADTPDNFQSRRPNTSFCFLDIRSPGLGDTAMYLCATSRDKSGGAGDTQYFGPGTRLTVL.

This chain connects TRBV6-4 to TRBJ2-5; the match to TRBD1 covers 12 bases. The CDR3 contains 15 residues. V dropped 4 bases and J dropped 4; count of bases not matched to a gene: 4. Germline V gene data show CDR1 as MRHNA and CDR2 as SNTAGT. The CDR3 sequence: CASSGGTGGRETQYF. DNA for the CDR3: TGTGCCAGCAGTGGCGGGACAGGGGGCAGAGAGACCCAGTACTTC.

The chain is built from TRBV5-1 and TRBJ2-3; weak D call: TRBD2 (6 bases). CDR1 is SGHRS and CDR2 is YFSETQ in the germline V gene. Trimming pared 4 bases from V and 2 bases from J, leaving 17 bases between. CDR3 length equals 16 residues. DNA for the CDR3: TGCGCCAGCAGCCCTACTAGCCGGAGGGCCACAGATACGCAGTATTTT. This encodes CASSPTSRRATDTQYF.

This clonotype was detected ten times or more. The chain combines TRBV7-2 with TRBJ2-5; perhaps TRBD2 as D (5 bases). CDR3 length: 13 amino acids. V lost 5 bases and J lost 4, with 11 bases in between. Germline CDR1 SGHTA, CDR2 FQGNSA. The CDR3 DNA follows: TGTGCCAGCAGCCCACGGGCGGGAGAGACCCAGTACTTC. Protein: CASSPRAGETQYF.

This clonotype was seen at least ten times. The chain couples TRBV12-3 or TRBV12-4 to TRBJ2-2; 9 bases are shared with TRBD1. The CDR3 extends over 17 amino acids. The ends lost 6 bases at V and 6 bases at J; junction bases unmatched: 14. Here the CDR3 reads CASSNYPGTGSPGELFF. CDR3 DNA sequence: TGTGCCAGCAGCAATTACCCCGGGACAGGGAGTCCCGGGGAGCTGTTTTTT.

This clonotype was recorded at least ten times. The chain carries TRBV20-1 and TRBJ2-7; D perhaps matches TRBD1 (6 bases). CDR1 is DFQATT and CDR2 is SNEGSKA in the germline V gene (reference sequence). The ends were cut back, 7 bases at V and 0 bases at J, with 10 bases in the middle. CDR3 length: 12 amino acids. CDR3 in amino acids: CSGTGSSYEQYF. The CDR3 DNA is TGCAGTGGAACAGGGTCCTCCTACGAGCAGTACTTC.

In its sample, this clonotype was seen many times. The rearrangement uses TRBV7-2 and TRBJ1-2; no clear D. Germline V gene data show CDR1 as SGHTA and CDR2 as FQGNSA. This CDR3 region has 13 residues. The V end lost 5 bases, the J end lost 3 bases, and 10 bases lay between the germline ends. CDR3 DNA: TGTGCCAGCAGCCCCGGCGCCCACTATGGCTACACCTTC. Translating it yields CASSPGAHYGYTF.

This clonotype was seen only once. The chain's CDR3 is CAWRAGNTQYF. The CDR3 coding sequence is TGTGCCTGGAGGGCCGGGAATACGCAGTATTTT. The rearrangement uses TRBV30 and TRBJ2-3; D is possibly TRBD2 (5 bases). Trimming took 3 bases from V and 7 from J, leaving 8 bases between them. Per the germline V gene, CDR1 is GTSNPN and CDR2 is SVGIG (reference sequence). The CDR3 has 11 residues.

V gene TRBV5-1 combines with J gene TRBJ2-1; D is possibly TRBD2 (6 bases). V was clipped by 2 bases and J by 7 bases, with 13 bases between them. Germline V CDR1 and CDR2: SGHRS, YFSETQ. This CDR3 comprises 14 residues. CDR3 sequence reads: CASSFRDSGNEQFF. The CDR3 DNA reads as TGCGCCAGCAGCTTCCGGGACTCCGGGAATGAGCAGTTCTTC. Based on the CDR3 plus reference TRBV5-1 and TRBJ2-1, the full variable domain is KAGVTQTPRYLIKTRGQQVTLSCSPISGHRSVSWYQQTPGQGLQFLFEYFSETQRNKGNFPGRFSGRQFSNSRSEMNVSTLELGDSALYLCASSFRDSGNEQFFGPGTRLTVL.

Many counts were recorded for this clonotype. The genes are TRBV15 and TRBJ2-2, with a tentative D call TRBD2 (5 bases). The CDR3 is 17 amino acids. Germline-derived CDR1 and CDR2 are LNHNV and YYDKDF (reference sequence). V dropped 3 bases and J dropped 6 bases, with 20 bases sitting between them. This CDR3 reads CATSSGVLGLSPGELFF. The CDR3 DNA reads as TGTGCCACCAGCAGTGGTGTCCTCGGACTTTCCCCCGGGGAGCTGTTTTTT. Drawing the rest from reference TRBV15 and TRBJ2-2, the complete variable domain is DAMVIQNPRYQVTQFGKPVTLSCSQTLNHNVMYWYQQKSSQAPKLLFHYYDKDFNNEADTPDNFQSRRPNTSFCFLDIRSPGLGDTAMYLCATSSGVLGLSPGELFFGEGSRLTVL.

In its sample, this clonotype was seen many times. This chain connects TRBV7-9 to TRBJ2-2, with D perhaps matching TRBD1 or TRBD2 (5 bases each). CDR1 and CDR2 from the germline V gene are SEHNR and FQNEAQ (reference sequence). Trimming took 5 bases from V and 5 from J, leaving 18 bases between them. CDR3 length equals 16 residues. The CDR3 DNA follows: TGTGCCAGCAGCCAGCTGCCGGGACCCGATACCGGGGAGCTGTTTTTT. This encodes CASSQLPGPDTGELFF.

This clonotype has at least ten counts. V gene TRBV7-2 combines with J gene TRBJ2-7; 8 positions agree with TRBD2. The CDR3 has 12 residues. After removal of 5 bases from V and 7 bases from J, the junction contained 4 bases not matched to a gene. Germline CDR1 and CDR2: SGHTA and FQGNSA. In DNA, the CDR3 is TGTGCCAGCAGCACACTAGCGGTAGAGCAGTACTTC. Translating gives CASSTLAVEQYF.

This clonotype was seen ten or more times. The rearrangement links TRBV6-6 to TRBJ1-5; D remains unclear. Between the trimmed V and J ends, which lost 8 bases and 1 base, there was a span of 12 bases. Germline CDR1 is MNHNY and CDR2 is SVGAGI (reference sequence). This CDR3 is built from 14 residues. DNA for the CDR3: TGTGCCAGCGCTGACGGGGTGAGCAATCAGCCCCAGCATTTT. It specifies CASADGVSNQPQHF.

This clonotype was seen at least ten times. CDR3 residues: CATSRRGEAFF. The DNA of the CDR3 is TGTGCCACCAGCAGAAGAGGTGAAGCTTTCTTT. The V call is TRBV15, the J call TRBJ1-1; D not certain. Germline V lookup: CDR1 LNHNV, CDR2 YYDKDF (reference sequence). V was cut by 2 bases and J by 7 bases, with 5 bases left in between. This CDR3 contains 11 residues. The complete variable domain, with remaining parts taken from reference TRBV15 and TRBJ1-1, reads DAMVIQNPRYQVTQFGKPVTLSCSQTLNHNVMYWYQQKSSQAPKLLFHYYDKDFNNEADTPDNFQSRRPNTSFCFLDIRSPGLGDTAMYLCATSRRGEAFFGQGTRLTVV.

This clonotype was counted ten times or more. The chain joins TRBV5-5 to TRBJ2-5; D possibly corresponds to TRBD2 (7 bases). This CDR3 region has 15 residues. Germline-derived CDR1 and CDR2 are SGHKS and YYEKEE (reference sequence). Trimming left V 0 bases short and J 5 bases short, with 14 bases between. The DNA of the CDR3 is TGTGCCAGCAGCTTGGACGGGGGGCAAAGGGAGACCCAGTACTTC. It yields the protein CASSLDGGQRETQYF.

This clonotype was detected ten times or more. The V and J genes are TRBV12-3 or TRBV12-4 and TRBJ1-2; no reliable D call. CDR3 length equals 12 residues. V was shortened by 3 bases and J by 7 bases, with 9 bases between the two germline ends. CDR3 in amino acids: CASSLFAGGYTF. In DNA form, the CDR3 reads TGTGCCAGCAGTTTGTTTGCGGGTGGCTACACCTTC.

This clonotype was seen repeatedly, ten times or more. For the CDR3, the DNA is TGTGCCAGCAGTTATTTGTTAGGGGAGAATTCACCCCTCCACTTT. It codes for CASSYLLGENSPLHF. The chain uses TRBV6-5 and TRBJ1-6, with D perhaps TRBD1 (5 bases). V shed 3 bases and J shed 7 bases, with 13 bases lying between them. The CDR3 extends over 15 amino acids. Germline V gives CDR1 MNHEY, CDR2 SVGAGI.

There are many counts of this clonotype. The rearrangement joins TRBV11-2 to TRBJ2-1, with D tentatively TRBD2 (6 bases). The CDR3 is 15 residues long. V lost 5 bases, J lost 0 bases, and 11 bases lay in between. The germline V gene encodes CDR1 SGHAT and CDR2 FQNNGV. This CDR3 reads CASSHREISYNEQFF. CDR3 nucleotides: TGTGCCAGCAGCCACCGGGAGATCTCCTACAATGAGCAGTTCTTC.

This clonotype was picked up many times. The chain recombines TRBV10-3 with TRBJ2-5; 7 bases map to TRBD2. Trimming took 9 bases from V and 4 from J; bases not matched to a gene: 8. The CDR3 spans 13 residues. The germline CDR1 and CDR2 sequences are ENHRY and SYGVKD. The CDR3 sequence: CAIWGGDGETQYF. CDR3 bases: TGTGCCATTTGGGGAGGGGATGGAGAGACCCAGTACTTC.

The V and J genes are TRBV5-4 and TRBJ2-1, with 8 nucleotides matching TRBD1. V lost 4 bases, J lost 7 bases, and 4 bases stayed unmatched. Germline lookup yields CDR1 SGHNT and CDR2 YYREEE (reference sequence). CDR3 length: 13 amino acids. In nucleotides, the CDR3 is TGTGCCAGCAGCCACCACAGGGGGAATGAGCAGTTCTTC. Translated, it gives CASSHHRGNEQFF. Full variable domain (remainder filled in from reference TRBV5-4 and TRBJ2-1): ETGVTQSPTHLIKTRGQQVTLRCSSQSGHNTVSWYQQALGQGPQFIFQYYREEENGRGNFPPRFSGLQFPNYSSELNVNALELDDSALYLCASSHHRGNEQFFGPGTRLTVL.

This clonotype appeared a few times. CDR3 in amino acids: CASSLPDGWTDTQYF. CDR3 nucleotides: TGTGCCAGCAGCTTACCCGACGGTTGGACAGATACGCAGTATTTT. V and J are TRBV7-9 and TRBJ2-3; D call uncertain. Germline lookup yields CDR1 SEHNR and CDR2 FQNEAQ (reference sequence). The CDR3 is 15 residues long. V was shortened by 2 bases and J by 3 bases, with 12 bases between the two germline ends.

The table lists this clonotype with a few counts. The rearrangement links TRBV24-1 to TRBJ2-5; D unclear. Trimming removed 3 bases at V and 5 bases at J, with 15 bases between. Germline V gene lookup returns CDR1 KGHDR and CDR2 SFDVKD. The CDR3 is made up of 15 amino acids. The CDR3 sequence is CATSDPRTAGETQYF. The CDR3 DNA reads as TGTGCCACCAGTGATCCCCGGACGGCCGGGGAGACCCAGTACTTC.

The V and J genes are TRBV3-1 and TRBJ1-6; a weak D match, TRBD1 (5 bases). The CDR3 contains 16 residues. Germline CDR1 reads LGHDT; CDR2 reads YNNKEL (reference sequence). Trimming stripped 0 bases from V and 7 bases from J, with 13 bases between. The CDR3 DNA is TGTGCCAGCAGCCAAGACGGGGGTCTAGGGAATTCACCCCTCCACTTT. It translates to CASSQDGGLGNSPLHF.

This clonotype showed up just once. It may be a read error: a sequence one base away is much more abundant. The rearrangement uses TRBV5-1 and TRBJ1-5; D is ambiguous. CDR1 SGHRS and CDR2 YFSETQ come from the germline V gene. Trimming left V 2 bases short and J 7 bases short, with 25 bases between. CDR3 size: 18 residues. DNA of the CDR3: TGCGCCAGCAGCTTAGAGCCGGTACACCCGGAAAAAATACAGCCCCAGCATTTT. It specifies CASSLEPVHPEKIQPQHF.

In regard to this clonotype: A clone one base away is much larger, so this may be a read error. The chain employs TRBV3-1 and TRBJ2-3; D remains unclear. The germline V and J ends were trimmed by 2 bases and 6 bases, with 9 bases remaining between them. CDR1 and CDR2 from the germline V gene are LGHDT and YNNKEL (reference sequence). This CDR3 contains 13 residues. DNA of the CDR3: TGTGCCAGCAGCCAAATGTCTTCGGATACGCAGTATTTT. This gives the protein CASSQMSSDTQYF.

This clonotype was seen ten or more times. This CDR3 reads CASITGGTGELFF. DNA for the CDR3: TGTGCCAGTATCACAGGGGGAACCGGGGAGCTGTTTTTT. The chain combines TRBV19 with TRBJ2-2; 8 bases align to TRBD1. Losses at the gene ends were 7 bases for V and 5 bases for J; bases not matched to a gene: 3. The CDR3 length is 13 residues. CDR1 LNHDA and CDR2 SQIVND come from the germline V gene (reference sequence).

This clonotype was recorded at least ten times. V usage is TRBV7-9 and J usage is TRBJ2-1; 10 bases match TRBD1. The germline CDR1 and CDR2 sequences are SEHNR and FQNEAQ (reference sequence). After removal of 1 base from V and 8 bases from J, the junction contained 5 bases not matched to a gene. The CDR3 sequence is 15 residues long. CDR3 region: CASSLGQGANYEQFF. In DNA, the CDR3 is TGTGCCAGCAGCTTAGGACAGGGGGCGAACTATGAGCAGTTCTTC.